These 32 T cell receptor beta chains were sequenced from one sample in a study of response to subunit inactivated influenza vaccine. TCRdb re-called the RT-PCR reads with MiXCR, one entry per CDR3 protein. The sample shows hundreds of thousands of distinct CDR3 sequences, approximately 20% of them seen only once. Sequenced material: PBMCs from blood, taken about 20 months after vaccination. These receptors were taken from a man aged 50-75 years who received an inactivated influenza vaccine.

This clonotype was recorded at least ten times. This rearrangement joins TRBV7-2 to TRBJ2-7; TRBD2 matches 9 bases. The germline CDR1 and CDR2 sequences are SGHTA and FQGNSA. CDR3 length equals 17 residues. J lost 2 bases, V lost 2 bases, and 10 bases had no gene match. The CDR3 sequence: CASSLSLGGGGTYEQYF. CDR3 sequence (DNA): TGTGCCAGCAGCTTATCATTGGGCGGGGGGGGAACCTACGAGCAGTACTTC.

V and J are TRBV2 and TRBJ1-2; 8 bases match TRBD1. The CDR3 runs 15 residues. With V trimmed by 1 base and J by 4 bases, 5 bases remained unmatched. Per germline, CDR1 SNHLY and CDR2 FYNNEI. CDR3 region: CASSEDRDRIYGYTF. DNA for the CDR3: TGTGCCAGCAGTGAAGACAGGGACAGGATCTATGGCTACACCTTC.

This clonotype has more than one count but fewer than ten. J is TRBJ1-2 and V is TRBV5-1, with 7 positions matching TRBD1. Germline CDR1 SGHRS, CDR2 YFSETQ. This CDR3 is 14 amino acids long. The J segment lost 5 bases and the V segment lost 2 bases, leaving 6 bases of the junction unmatched. This chain's CDR3 is CASSLQGQLYGYTF. Here the CDR3 DNA reads TGCGCCAGCAGCTTACAGGGACAGCTTTATGGCTACACCTTC. The complete variable domain, with remaining parts taken from reference TRBV5-1 and TRBJ1-2, reads KAGVTQTPRYLIKTRGQQVTLSCSPISGHRSVSWYQQTPGQGLQFLFEYFSETQRNKGNFPGRFSGRQFSNSRSEMNVSTLELGDSALYLCASSLQGQLYGYTFGSGTRLTVV.

V and J are TRBV28 and TRBJ1-1; the D is unclear. Germline CDR1 is MDHEN and CDR2 is SYDVKM. The CDR3 extends over 14 amino acids. The ends were cut back, 5 bases at V and 4 bases at J, with 14 bases in the middle. This chain's CDR3 is CASSESGRGTEAFF. In nucleotides, the CDR3 is TGTGCCAGCAGTGAATCAGGTAGAGGCACTGAAGCTTTCTTT.

This clonotype was counted ten times or more. The chain has TRBV12-3 or TRBV12-4 and TRBJ1-2, with 7 nucleotides matching TRBD1. The CDR3 totals 15 residues. The V gene end was trimmed by 0 bases and the J gene end by 4 bases; junction bases not matched to a gene: 5. The CDR3, as DNA: TGTGCCAGCAGTTTAGCGGACAGGATGTTCTATGGCTACACCTTC. Protein sequence: CASSLADRMFYGYTF.

V is TRBV7-2 and J is TRBJ1-3, with D maybe TRBD1 (6 bases). Germline assignment: CDR1 SGHTA and CDR2 FQGNSA. V was pared by 3 bases and J by 2 bases, with 11 bases between. This CDR3 spans 15 amino acids. CDR3 in amino acids: CASSFTRTAGNTIYF. CDR3 nucleotide sequence: TGTGCCAGCAGCTTCACTCGGACAGCTGGAAACACCATATATTTT.

This chain links TRBV29-1 with TRBJ1-3; 10 nucleotides match TRBD1. J gave up 0 bases and V 5 bases, and 10 bases lay outside the gene matches. Germline V gene sequence: CDR1 SQVTM, CDR2 ANQGSEA. The CDR3 has 17 residues. CDR3 amino acids: CSVLTGTGDSSGNTIYF. CDR3 coding DNA: TGCAGCGTTCTGACCGGGACAGGGGACAGCTCTGGAAACACCATATATTTT.

The chain links TRBV5-1 to TRBJ2-7; D might be TRBD2 (5 bases). From germline, CDR1 is SGHRS and CDR2 YFSETQ. The length of the CDR3 is 17 residues. V lost 1 base, J lost 4 bases, and 21 bases lay in between. CDR3 DNA sequence: TGCGCCAGCAGCTTGCTGAGCGGAGCCTCTACTGGATACGAGCAGTACTTC. This translates into CASSLLSGASTGYEQYF.

The rearrangement joins TRBV3-1 to TRBJ1-1; D is undetermined. Germline V gene data show CDR1 as LGHDT and CDR2 as YNNKEL (reference sequence). The CDR3 spans 14 residues. The V gene lost 3 bases and the J gene lost 0 bases, with 8 bases spanning the gap. The CDR3 spells CASSQRQMNTEAFF. CDR3 sequence (DNA): TGTGCCAGCAGCCAGCGGCAGATGAACACTGAAGCTTTCTTT.

This clonotype was seen only a few times. The chain links TRBV29-1 to TRBJ2-7; no clear D gene. This CDR3 has 12 amino acids. The germline CDR1 and CDR2 sequences are SQVTM and ANQGSEA. Trimming removed 4 bases at V and 2 bases at J, with 9 bases between. The CDR3: CSVVGSPYEQYF. Here the CDR3 DNA reads TGCAGCGTTGTGGGGTCCCCCTACGAGCAGTACTTC.

The rearrangement joins TRBV25-1 to TRBJ2-1; TRBD1 might be the D (6 bases). The CDR3 contains 14 residues. V gave up 4 bases and J gave up 3 bases, with 10 bases separating them. CDR1 and CDR2 (germline): MGHDK, SYGVNS. This CDR3 is CASSGRDNYNEQFF. DNA of the CDR3: TGTGCCAGCAGTGGCCGGGACAACTACAATGAGCAGTTCTTC.

The gene calls are TRBV6-2 or TRBV6-3 and TRBJ2-3, with D tentatively TRBD1 or TRBD2 (5 bases each). CDR1 is MNHEY and CDR2 is SVGEGT in the germline V gene. V dropped 6 bases and J dropped 7 bases, with 26 bases sitting between them. This CDR3 region has 17 residues. This chain's CDR3 is CASRKALFVGEGNTQYF. CDR3 bases: TGTGCCAGCAGGAAAGCCCTGTTCGTAGGAGAGGGGAATACGCAGTATTTT.

V is TRBV20-1 and J is TRBJ2-7; 8 bases fit TRBD2. V shed 6 bases, J shed 4 bases, and the junction held 8 bases outside the gene matches. This CDR3 contains 13 residues. CDR1 is DFQATT and CDR2 is SNEGSKA in the germline V gene (reference sequence). The CDR3 region is CSAERESTYEQYF. In nucleotides, the CDR3 is TGCAGTGCCGAGCGGGAGTCAACGTACGAGCAGTACTTC.

This clonotype was seen repeatedly, ten times or more. V and J are TRBV12-3 or TRBV12-4 and TRBJ1-2; D is undetermined. V lost 5 bases, J lost 2 bases, and 9 bases lay in between. The length of the CDR3 is 13 residues. CDR3 bases: TGTGCCAGCAGTCCACGACGGAACTATGGCTACACCTTC. Translation: CASSPRRNYGYTF.

This rearrangement joins TRBV28 to TRBJ2-3; D is unresolved. V shed 6 bases and J shed 4 bases, with 11 bases lying between them. The CDR3 is 13 residues long. Germline CDR1 and CDR2: MDHEN and SYDVKM. CDR3 sequence: CASSLSLPDTQYF. For the CDR3, the DNA is TGTGCCAGCAGCCTTTCACTCCCAGATACGCAGTATTTT.

The CDR3 nucleotides read TGTGCCATCAGTCCCATCCGCGGGGGTAGCACAGATACGCAGTATTTT. Its translation: CAISPIRGGSTDTQYF. The gene calls are TRBV10-3 and TRBJ2-3, with 7 bases lining up with TRBD2. Germline loops: CDR1 ENHRY, CDR2 SYGVKD. The CDR3 consists of 16 residues. V lost 5 bases, J lost 0 bases, and 8 bases stayed unmatched.

The chain joins TRBV19 to TRBJ2-2; D uncertain. This CDR3 has 12 residues. The V gene lost 7 bases and the J gene lost 1 base, with 4 bases spanning the gap. The V gene's germline CDR1 is LNHDA and CDR2 SQIVND (reference sequence). Written as DNA, the CDR3 is TGTGCCAGTAAGGGGAACACCGGGGAGCTGTTTTTT. It translates to CASKGNTGELFF.

This sequence joins TRBV5-1 and TRBJ1-1; D might be TRBD1 (6 bases). The V and J ends lost 0 bases and 6 bases respectively, with 21 bases between them. The CDR3 length is 17 residues. CDR1 is SGHRS and CDR2 is YFSETQ in the germline V gene. Here the CDR3 DNA reads TGCGCCAGCAGCTTGGGGGGAAGGACCAGGGGAGCGGCTGAAGCTTTCTTT. Its protein product is CASSLGGRTRGAAEAFF.

V gene TRBV3-1 combines with J gene TRBJ1-4; tentative D call: TRBD1 (6 bases). Germline V gene data show CDR1 as LGHDT and CDR2 as YNNKEL (reference sequence). V shed 0 bases and J shed 6 bases, with 14 bases lying between them. The CDR3 totals 16 residues. The CDR3 DNA follows: TGTGCCAGCAGCCAAGATCGGACAGTCAATTATGAAAAACTGTTTTTT. The encoded protein is CASSQDRTVNYEKLFF.

This clonotype was seen ten or more times. V gene TRBV4-3 combines with J gene TRBJ1-2; TRBD1 is a possible D gene (5 bases). CDR1 is LGHNA and CDR2 is YSLEER in the germline V gene. The CDR3 extends over 18 amino acids. V was cut by 0 bases and J by 5 bases, with 22 bases left in between. The DNA for the CDR3 is TGCGCCAGCAGCCAAGATTTTTTGCCCAGGGAAGGAGGGTATGGCTACACCTTC. It yields the protein CASSQDFLPREGGYGYTF.

V gene TRBV20-1 combines with J gene TRBJ1-2; TRBD1 might be the D (5 bases). V was cut by 0 bases and J by 7 bases, with 15 bases left in between. Germline V gene sequence: CDR1 DFQATT, CDR2 SNEGSKA (reference sequence). CDR3 size: 14 residues. For the CDR3, the DNA is TGCAGTGCTAGAGATCACGGGGCAGGGAGTGGCTACACCTTC. It encodes CSARDHGAGSGYTF.

This rearrangement joins TRBV4-1 to TRBJ2-5; 9 bases align to TRBD2. This CDR3 comprises 15 residues. J was trimmed by 4 bases and V by 1 base; bases with no gene match: 4. Germline CDR1 MGHRA, CDR2 YSYEKL. In DNA form, the CDR3 reads TGCGCCAGCAGCCAAGGCGGGGGGGCCATAGAGACCCAGTACTTC. Encoded protein: CASSQGGGAIETQYF.

This clonotype was seen many times. This chain joins TRBV24-1 and TRBJ1-6; tentatively, D is TRBD1 (5 bases). The CDR3 contains 14 residues. The V and J ends lost 2 bases and 10 bases respectively, with 11 bases between them. The V gene's germline CDR1 is KGHDR and CDR2 SFDVKD. The CDR3 region has the DNA TGTGCCACCAGTGATTCCCCGAGGGGCTCACCCCTCCACTTT. It encodes CATSDSPRGSPLHF.

The rearrangement uses TRBV20-1 and TRBJ2-1; D is undetermined. V lost 4 bases and J lost 6, with 10 bases in between. The CDR3 is 12 residues long. CDR1 and CDR2 from the germline V gene are DFQATT and SNEGSKA (reference sequence). The CDR3 sequence: CSAKVLSNEQFF. The CDR3 nucleotides are TGCAGTGCTAAGGTTTTAAGCAATGAGCAGTTCTTC.

This clonotype was seen only a few times. This rearrangement joins TRBV20-1 to TRBJ1-5; no clear D. V gave up 3 bases and J gave up 9 bases, with 12 bases separating them. CDR1 is DFQATT and CDR2 is SNEGSKA in the germline V gene (reference sequence). The CDR3 runs to 12 residues. CDR3 DNA: TGCAGTGCTAGGGATAGGGAGTTGCCCCAGCATTTT. It codes for CSARDRELPQHF.

The chain joins TRBV25-1 to TRBJ2-2; no clear D gene. The V gene's germline CDR1 is MGHDK and CDR2 SYGVNS. The CDR3 length is 12 residues. V was clipped by 6 bases and J by 6 bases, with 8 bases between them. DNA of the CDR3: TGTGCCAGCAGGCATGACCCCGGGGAGCTGTTTTTT. Translated: CASRHDPGELFF.

Ten or more counts support this clonotype. The chain uses TRBV6-2 or TRBV6-3 and TRBJ2-1; D is ambiguous. Trimming shortened V by 5 bases and J by 3 bases, and 17 bases separated the two germline ends. This CDR3 contains 16 residues. The germline CDR1 and CDR2 sequences are MNHEY and SVGEGT. CDR3 in amino acids: CASSTTQWGGYNEQFF. The DNA for the CDR3 is TGTGCCAGCAGTACTACACAGTGGGGTGGCTACAATGAGCAGTTCTTC.

This clonotype was found a few times. V and J are TRBV5-1 and TRBJ2-1; TRBD2 matches 11 bases. Per germline, CDR1 SGHRS and CDR2 YFSETQ. The CDR3 spans 16 residues. After removal of 1 base from V and 6 bases from J, the junction contained 6 bases not matched to a gene. The CDR3 here is CASSLIAGGSLNEQFF. The CDR3 nucleotides are TGCGCCAGCAGCTTGATAGCGGGGGGGTCTCTCAATGAGCAGTTCTTC.

This chain links TRBV24-1 with TRBJ1-1, with D perhaps TRBD1 (5 bases). The germline V gene encodes CDR1 KGHDR and CDR2 SFDVKD. V was cut by 6 bases and J by 11 bases, with 12 bases left in between. The CDR3 sequence is 11 residues long. The CDR3 loop reads CATSLGGEAFF. CDR3 DNA: TGTGCCACCAGTTTGGGGGGTGAGGCTTTCTTT.

The J gene is TRBJ1-4, the V gene TRBV7-9; D may be TRBD1 (5 bases). From germline, CDR1 is SEHNR and CDR2 FQNEAQ (reference sequence). This CDR3 is built from 16 residues. Between the trimmed V and J ends, which lost 6 bases and 0 bases, there was a span of 14 bases. The CDR3 bases are TGTGCCAGCAGTCAACGGGGCTATGCAACTAATGAAAAACTGTTTTTT. This gives the protein CASSQRGYATNEKLFF.

This clonotype was recorded a few times. This CDR3 is CASSGQGPTDTQYF. The CDR3 nucleotides read TGTGCCAGCAGTGGTCAGGGGCCCACAGATACGCAGTATTTT. The rearrangement uses TRBV6-2 or TRBV6-3 and TRBJ2-3; D may be TRBD1 (6 bases). V was pared by 5 bases and J by 2 bases, with 11 bases between. The germline gives CDR1 MNHEY, CDR2 SVGEGT. This CDR3 contains 14 residues.

In its sample, this clonotype was seen a few times. The chain is built from TRBV4-1 and TRBJ2-1; possibly TRBD1 for D (5 bases). CDR1 and CDR2 from the germline V gene are MGHRA and YSYEKL. V was shortened by 2 bases and J by 3 bases, with 14 bases between the two germline ends. CDR3 size: 16 residues. The chain's CDR3 is CASSQRAGINYNEQFF. The CDR3 bases are TGCGCCAGCAGCCAAAGGGCAGGGATAAACTACAATGAGCAGTTCTTC.